This section outlines one T cell receptor (beta chain) sequence together with its context. Its cognate antigen is unknown. This entry is derived from a study of cytomegalovirus exposure and HLA in healthy donors. About the study: The 95 to 150 validation repertoires used the same platform as the roughly 670 first-cohort repertoires, a later analysis reported.

Trimming removed 2 bases from V and 3 bases from J, with 8 bases in between. This CDR3 is built from 13 residues. CDR1 and CDR2 (germline): SGHNT, YENEEA. The data were produced by immunoSEQ multiplex PCR, yet TCRdb's version contains in-frame clones alone and is incomplete. The data show 150,000 to 200,000 clones, with about 84% seen just once and more than 1.1% held by the top ten. Overall study findings and caveats: The study flagged some 170 TCR beta chains as cytomegalovirus-associated. Among the CMV-associated chains, a few were confirmed in vitro as specific for CMV antigens.

The material sequenced was PBMCs. The J gene is TRBJ2-7, the V gene TRBV11-3; D possibly corresponds to TRBD1 (6 bases). The receptor was derived from a woman aged 18-29 years in good health and CMV-seronegative. The CDR3: CASSLLQGYEQYF. CDR3 coding DNA: TGTGCCAGCAGCTTATTACAGGGCTACGAGCAGTACTTC.